This TCR beta chain was retrieved from a study of yellow fever vaccine responses in identical twins. Germline-derived CDR1 and CDR2 are SGHTA and FQGTGA. CDR3 length: 14 amino acids. V was cut by 0 bases and J by 5 bases, with 10 bases left in between. General observations from the study: Twin vaccine T cell responses reportedly seemed partly convergent, partly personalized.

TCRdb re-called the RT-PCR reads through MiXCR, storing one row per CDR3 protein. The table includes several hundred distinct CDR3 sequences, roughly 85% detected once. Points on this clonotype: Its antigen is as yet unknown.

This sequence was found in a female donor who received the yellow fever vaccine. The sample was T cells from blood (PBMCs), unsorted or a sorted subset (not recorded which), taken before or after yellow fever vaccination (not recorded which). The V and J genes are TRBV7-3 and TRBJ2-5; D gene unclear. As DNA, the CDR3 is TGTGCCAGCAGCTTAACTCCTAACTGGGAGACCCAGTACTTC. It encodes CASSLTPNWETQYF.